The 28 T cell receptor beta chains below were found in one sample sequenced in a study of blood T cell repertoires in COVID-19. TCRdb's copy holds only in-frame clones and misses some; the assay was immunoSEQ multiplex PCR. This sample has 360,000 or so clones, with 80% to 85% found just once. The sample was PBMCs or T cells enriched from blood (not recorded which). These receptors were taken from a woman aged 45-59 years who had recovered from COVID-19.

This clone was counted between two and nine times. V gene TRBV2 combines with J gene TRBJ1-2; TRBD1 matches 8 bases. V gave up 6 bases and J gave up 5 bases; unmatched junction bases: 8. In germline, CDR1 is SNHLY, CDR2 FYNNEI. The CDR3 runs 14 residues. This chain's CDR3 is CASRDRVGDYGYTF. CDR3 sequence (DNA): TGTGCCAGCAGGGACAGGGTTGGGGATTATGGCTACACCTTC. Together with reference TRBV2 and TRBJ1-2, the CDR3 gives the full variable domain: EPEVTQTPSHQVTQMGQEVILRCVPISNHLYFYWYRQILGQKVEFLVSFYNNEISEKSEIFDDQFSVERPDGSNFTLKIRSTKLEDSAMYFCASRDRVGDYGYTFGSGTRLTVV.

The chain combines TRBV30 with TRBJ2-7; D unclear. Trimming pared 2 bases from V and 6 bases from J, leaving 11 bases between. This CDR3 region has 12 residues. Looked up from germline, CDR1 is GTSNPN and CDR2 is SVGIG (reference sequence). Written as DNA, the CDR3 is TGTGCCTGGAGTCCACGGTTATCCGAGCAGTACTTC. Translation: CAWSPRLSEQYF.

CDR3 sequence (DNA): TGTGCCAGCAGCTTGGGGGCGGGGACCTATGGCTACACCTTC. Translated, it gives CASSLGAGTYGYTF. The gene calls are TRBV5-4 and TRBJ1-2, with D tentatively TRBD1 (5 bases). This CDR3 is built from 14 residues. The germline V and J ends were trimmed by 0 bases and 4 bases, with 10 bases remaining between them. The germline gives CDR1 SGHNT, CDR2 YYREEE (reference sequence).

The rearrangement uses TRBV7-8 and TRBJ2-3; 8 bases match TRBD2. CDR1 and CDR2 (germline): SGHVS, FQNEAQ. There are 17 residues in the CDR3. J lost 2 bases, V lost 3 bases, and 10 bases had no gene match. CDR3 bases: TGTGCCAGCAGCTTGGTCGGCGGGGGGCCATACACAGATACGCAGTATTTT. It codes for CASSLVGGGPYTDTQYF.

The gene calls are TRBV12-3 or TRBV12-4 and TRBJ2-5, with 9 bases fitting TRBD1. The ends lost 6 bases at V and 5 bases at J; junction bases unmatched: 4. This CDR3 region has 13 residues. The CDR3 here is CASSEGQGETQYF. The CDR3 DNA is TGTGCCAGCAGCGAAGGACAGGGGGAGACCCAGTACTTC.

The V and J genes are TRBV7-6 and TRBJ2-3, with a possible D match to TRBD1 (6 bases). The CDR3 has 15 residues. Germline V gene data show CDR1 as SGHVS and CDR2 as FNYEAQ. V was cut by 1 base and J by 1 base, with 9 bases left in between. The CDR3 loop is CASSLGDMGTDTQYF. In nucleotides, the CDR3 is TGTGCCAGCAGCTTAGGGGACATGGGCACAGATACGCAGTATTTT.

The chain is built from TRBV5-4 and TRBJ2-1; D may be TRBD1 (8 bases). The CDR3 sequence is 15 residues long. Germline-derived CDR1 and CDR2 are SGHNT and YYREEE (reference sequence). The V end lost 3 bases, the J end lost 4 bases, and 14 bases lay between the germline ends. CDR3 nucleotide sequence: TGTGCCAGCAGCTATACAGGGGGGGGTTACAATGAGCAGTTCTTC. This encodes CASSYTGGGYNEQFF.

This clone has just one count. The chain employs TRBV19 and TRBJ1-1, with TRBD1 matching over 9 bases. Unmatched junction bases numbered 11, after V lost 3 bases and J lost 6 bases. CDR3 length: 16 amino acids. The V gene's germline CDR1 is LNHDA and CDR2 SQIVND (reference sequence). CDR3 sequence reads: CASSIGVRDRAPEAFF. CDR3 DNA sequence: TGTGCCAGTAGTATCGGGGTCCGGGACAGGGCCCCTGAAGCTTTCTTT.

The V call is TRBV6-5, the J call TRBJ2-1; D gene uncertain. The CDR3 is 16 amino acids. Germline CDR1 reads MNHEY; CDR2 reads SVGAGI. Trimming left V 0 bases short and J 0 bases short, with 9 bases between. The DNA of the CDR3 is TGTGCCAGCAGTTACTCGTTACAGCACTCCTACAATGAGCAGTTCTTC. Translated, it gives CASSYSLQHSYNEQFF.

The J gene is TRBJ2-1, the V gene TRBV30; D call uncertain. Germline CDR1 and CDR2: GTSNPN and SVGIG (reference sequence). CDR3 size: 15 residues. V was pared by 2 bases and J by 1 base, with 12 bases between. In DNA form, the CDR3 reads TGTGCCTGGAGTCCCCTAGAGCATTCCTACAATGAGCAGTTCTTC. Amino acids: CAWSPLEHSYNEQFF.

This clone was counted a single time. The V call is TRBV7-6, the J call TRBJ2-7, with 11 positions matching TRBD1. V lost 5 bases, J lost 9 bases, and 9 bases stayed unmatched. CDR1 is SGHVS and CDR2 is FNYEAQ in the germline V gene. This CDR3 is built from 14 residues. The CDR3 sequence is CASSGGTGGNRQYF. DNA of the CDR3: TGTGCCAGCAGCGGAGGGACAGGGGGTAATCGGCAGTACTTC.

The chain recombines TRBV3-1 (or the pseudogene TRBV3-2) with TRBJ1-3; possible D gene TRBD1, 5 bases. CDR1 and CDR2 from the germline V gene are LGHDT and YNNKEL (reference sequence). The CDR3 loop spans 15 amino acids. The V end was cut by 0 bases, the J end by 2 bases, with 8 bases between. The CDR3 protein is CASSQEGLAGNTIYF. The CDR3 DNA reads TGTGCCAGCAGCCAAGAGGGGCTAGCTGGAAACACCATATATTTT.

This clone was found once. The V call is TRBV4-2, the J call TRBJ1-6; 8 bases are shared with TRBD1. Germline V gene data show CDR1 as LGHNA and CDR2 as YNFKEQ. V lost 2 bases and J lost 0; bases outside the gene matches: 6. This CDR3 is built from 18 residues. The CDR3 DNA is TGTGCCAGCAGCCAAACAACAGGGGGTGTCTCCTATAATTCACCCCTCCACTTT. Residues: CASSQTTGGVSYNSPLHF.

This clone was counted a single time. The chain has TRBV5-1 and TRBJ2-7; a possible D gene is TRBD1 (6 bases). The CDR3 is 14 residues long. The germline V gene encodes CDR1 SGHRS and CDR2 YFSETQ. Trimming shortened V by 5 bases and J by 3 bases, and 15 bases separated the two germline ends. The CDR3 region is CASRLGQKDYEQYF. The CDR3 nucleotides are TGCGCCAGCAGGCTGGGACAAAAAGACTACGAGCAGTACTTC.

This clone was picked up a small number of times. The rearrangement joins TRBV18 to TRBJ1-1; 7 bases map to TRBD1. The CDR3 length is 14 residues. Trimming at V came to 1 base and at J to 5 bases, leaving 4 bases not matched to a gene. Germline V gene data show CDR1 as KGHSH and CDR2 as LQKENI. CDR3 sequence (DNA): TGTGCCAGCTCACCACAGGGGGCCGTAACTGAAGCTTTCTTT. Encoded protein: CASSPQGAVTEAFF. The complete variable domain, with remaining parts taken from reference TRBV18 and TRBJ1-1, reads NAGVMQNPRHLVRRRGQEARLRCSPMKGHSHVYWYRQLPEEGLKFMVYLQKENIIDESGMPKERFSAEFPKEGPSILRIQQVVRGDSAAYFCASSPQGAVTEAFFGQGTRLTVV.

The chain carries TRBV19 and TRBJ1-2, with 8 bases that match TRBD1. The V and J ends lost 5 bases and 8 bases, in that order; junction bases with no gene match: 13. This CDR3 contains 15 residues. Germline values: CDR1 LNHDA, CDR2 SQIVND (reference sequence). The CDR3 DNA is TGTGCCAGTAGTCCTACATGGACAGGGAGTGGAGGCTACACCTTC. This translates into CASSPTWTGSGGYTF. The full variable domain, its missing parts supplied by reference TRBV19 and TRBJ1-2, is DGGITQSPKYLFRKEGQNVTLSCEQNLNHDAMYWYRQDPGQGLRLIYYSQIVNDFQKGDIAEGYSVSREKKESFPLTVTSAQKNPTAFYLCASSPTWTGSGGYTFGSGTRLTVV.

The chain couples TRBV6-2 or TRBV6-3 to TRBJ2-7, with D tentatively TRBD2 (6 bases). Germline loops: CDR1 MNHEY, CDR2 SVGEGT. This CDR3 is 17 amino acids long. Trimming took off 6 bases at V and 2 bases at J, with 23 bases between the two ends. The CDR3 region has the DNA TGTGCCAGCAGCCCTCTAGCCTTACTAGCCGGAACCTACGAGCAGTACTTC. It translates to CASSPLALLAGTYEQYF.

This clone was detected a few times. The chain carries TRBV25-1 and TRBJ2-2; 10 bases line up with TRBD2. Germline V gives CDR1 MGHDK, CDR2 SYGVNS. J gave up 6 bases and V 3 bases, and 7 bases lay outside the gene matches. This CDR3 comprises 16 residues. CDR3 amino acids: CASSDASGRFSGELFF. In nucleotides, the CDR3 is TGTGCCAGCAGTGACGCTAGCGGGAGATTTTCCGGGGAGCTGTTTTTT.

The CDR3 nucleotides read TGTGCCAGCAGGGGAACCGGGACAGGGGCGGCTGAAGCTTTCTTT. Protein: CASRGTGTGAAEAFF. The chain combines TRBV5-8 with TRBJ1-1, with 10 bases identical to TRBD1. V lost 5 bases and J lost 6; bases outside the gene matches: 10. The CDR3 sequence is 15 residues long. Germline V lookup: CDR1 SGHTS, CDR2 YDEGEE.

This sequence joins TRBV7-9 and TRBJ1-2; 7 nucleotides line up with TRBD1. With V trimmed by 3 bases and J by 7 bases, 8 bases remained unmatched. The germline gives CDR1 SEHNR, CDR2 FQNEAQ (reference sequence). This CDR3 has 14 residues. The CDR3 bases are TGTGCCAGCAGCTTCACGGGCCCAGGGGGTGGCTACACCTTC. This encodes CASSFTGPGGGYTF.

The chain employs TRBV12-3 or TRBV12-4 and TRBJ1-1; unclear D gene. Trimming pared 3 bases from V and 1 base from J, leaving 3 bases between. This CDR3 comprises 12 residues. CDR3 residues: CASSFRNTEAFF. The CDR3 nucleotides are TGTGCCAGCAGTTTTCGGAACACTGAAGCTTTCTTT.

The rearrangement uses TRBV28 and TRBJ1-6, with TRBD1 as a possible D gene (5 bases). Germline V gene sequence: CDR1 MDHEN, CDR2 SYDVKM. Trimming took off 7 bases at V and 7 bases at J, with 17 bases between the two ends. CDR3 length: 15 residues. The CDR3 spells CASTSGALGNSPLHF. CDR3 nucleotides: TGTGCCAGCACCTCTGGGGCCCTTGGGAATTCACCCCTCCACTTT.

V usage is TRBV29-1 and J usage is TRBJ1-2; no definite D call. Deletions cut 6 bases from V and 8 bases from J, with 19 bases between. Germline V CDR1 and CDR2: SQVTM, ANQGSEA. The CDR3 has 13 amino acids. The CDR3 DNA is TGCAGCGTCCCCGTCTCGGGTGGAGGAGGCTACACCTTC. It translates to CSVPVSGGGGYTF. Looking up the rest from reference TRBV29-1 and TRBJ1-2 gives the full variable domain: SAVISQKPSRDICQRGTSLTIQCQVDSQVTMMFWYRQQPGQSLTLIATANQGSEATYESGFVIDKFPISRPNLTFSTLTVSNMSPEDSSIYLCSVPVSGGGGYTFGSGTRLTVV.

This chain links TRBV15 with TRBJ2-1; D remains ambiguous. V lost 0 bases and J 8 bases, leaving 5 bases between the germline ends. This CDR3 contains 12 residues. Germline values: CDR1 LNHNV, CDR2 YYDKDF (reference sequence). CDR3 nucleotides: TGTGCCACCAGCAGAGATTATGATGAGCAGTTCTTC. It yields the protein CATSRDYDEQFF. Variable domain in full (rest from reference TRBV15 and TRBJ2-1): DAMVIQNPRYQVTQFGKPVTLSCSQTLNHNVMYWYQQKSSQAPKLLFHYYDKDFNNEADTPDNFQSRRPNTSFCFLDIRSPGLGDTAMYLCATSRDYDEQFFGPGTRLTVL.

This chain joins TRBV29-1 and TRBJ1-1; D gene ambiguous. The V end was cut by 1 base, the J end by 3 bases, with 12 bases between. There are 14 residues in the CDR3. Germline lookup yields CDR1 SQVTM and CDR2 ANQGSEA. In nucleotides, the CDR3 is TGCAGCGTTGAAGGGCGAAGCAGGCACACTGAAGCTTTCTTT. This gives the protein CSVEGRSRHTEAFF.

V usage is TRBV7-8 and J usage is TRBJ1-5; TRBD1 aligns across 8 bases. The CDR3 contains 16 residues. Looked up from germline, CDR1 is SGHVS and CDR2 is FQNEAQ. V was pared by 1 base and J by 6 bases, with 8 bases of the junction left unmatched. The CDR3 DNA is TGTGCCAGCAGCTTAGACCTGGACAGGGAGAGTCAGCCCCAGCATTTT. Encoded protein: CASSLDLDRESQPQHF. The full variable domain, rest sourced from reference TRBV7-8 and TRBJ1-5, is GAGVSQSPRYKVAKRGQDVALRCDPISGHVSLFWYQQALGQGPEFLTYFQNEAQLDKSGLPSDRFFAERPEGSVSTLKIQRTQQEDSAVYLCASSLDLDRESQPQHFGDGTRLSIL.

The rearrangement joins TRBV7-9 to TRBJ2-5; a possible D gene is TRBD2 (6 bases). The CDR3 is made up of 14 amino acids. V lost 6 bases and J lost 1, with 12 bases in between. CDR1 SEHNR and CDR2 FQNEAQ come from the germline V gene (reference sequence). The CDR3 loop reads CASRGRGVQETQYF. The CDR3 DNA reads TGTGCCAGCAGGGGGCGCGGGGTCCAAGAGACCCAGTACTTC.

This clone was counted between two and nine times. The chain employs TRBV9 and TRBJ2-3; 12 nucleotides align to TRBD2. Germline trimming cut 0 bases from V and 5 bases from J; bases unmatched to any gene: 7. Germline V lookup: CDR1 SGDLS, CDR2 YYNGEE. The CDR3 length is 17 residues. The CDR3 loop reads CASSVGPSGRAGDTQYF. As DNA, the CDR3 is TGTGCCAGCAGCGTAGGTCCTAGCGGGAGGGCCGGAGATACGCAGTATTTT.